This TCR beta chain was found in a study of cytomegalovirus exposure and HLA in healthy donors. Broader study findings: Later genetic work tied a missense DCLRE1C variant to beta-chain V and J trimming. In an earlier analysis, productive rearrangement rates for most beta V segments clustered near 87% or 30%.

In the PCR, 60 Vbeta and 13 Jbeta primers were used. Study processing details: Around 11 million of some 80 million unique TCR beta chains were shared, per a later count. Sequencing was performed with immunoSEQ multiplex PCR; in TCRdb, only in-frame clones are kept and a portion is missing. V and J calls and clone size come straight from that table; D and trimming were deduced from the DNA. Seen here are under 200,000 clones, roughly 82% observed once, and the top ten hold about 1.6%. A word on this clone: Antigen unknown.

The V gene end was trimmed by 4 bases and the J gene end by 7 bases; junction bases not matched to a gene: 14. The CDR3 consists of 16 residues. The chain employs TRBV5-3 and TRBJ1-5, with 7 bases that match TRBD1. TRBV5-3 is treated as an ORF (open reading frame) with a function not yet certain. The sequenced sample consisted of PBMCs. The receptor comes from a girl aged 5-17 years in good health and CMV-seropositive. For the CDR3, the DNA is TGTGCCAGAAGCCCGGGGACAGCTAAAGTAGGACAGCCCCAGCATTTT. Translated, it gives CARSPGTAKVGQPQHF.